This entry features one TCR beta chain sequence. This sample is drawn from a study of control samples from healthy donors and cancer patients. The germline V and J ends were trimmed by 2 bases and 3 bases, with 14 bases remaining between them. The CDR3 is 15 amino acids. The germline CDR1 and CDR2 sequences are MDHEN and SYDVKM. Libraries were prepared by immunoSEQ multiplex PCR; TCRdb keeps only in-frame clonotypes and omits some of them. This sample has roughly 95,000 clones, with almost 90% found just once. This chain joins TRBV28 and TRBJ2-7; possibly TRBD1 for D (5 bases). The origin of this receptor is a man aged 25 to 40 in good health. The sequencing input was blood. CDR3 DNA sequence: TGTGCCAGCAGTTTACGACAGCACCCGATCTACGAGCAGTACTTC. It translates to CASSLRQHPIYEQYF.